This T cell receptor beta chain comes out of a study of a mutant IDH1 vaccine in newly diagnosed glioma. Study-wide context: Treated patients, roughly 60% male and around 38% female, averaged approximately 40 years of age.

On this clone itself: Its antigen is not known.

Libraries were prepared by immunoSEQ multiplex PCR; TCRdb keeps only in-frame clonotypes and omits some of them. The sample carries 90,000 to 100,000 clones, roughly 90% recorded once. The time point here: week 47, end of study. The content of each vaccine dose was 300 ug of mutant IDH1 20-mer peptide, and topical imiquimod accompanied it. This CDR3 region has 16 residues. V dropped 0 bases and J dropped 6; count of bases not matched to a gene: 5. From germline, CDR1 is LGHNT and CDR2 FRNRAP. Sequenced here: PBMCs, sampled from a glioma patient whose treatment included an IDH1 peptide vaccine. V usage is TRBV12-5 and J usage is TRBJ1-5, with 10 bases fitting TRBD1. This TCR was sampled from a woman aged 50 to 60 with glioma. CDR3: CASGLVLGTGVQPQHF. DNA for the CDR3: TGTGCTAGTGGTTTGGTACTCGGGACAGGGGTTCAGCCCCAGCATTTT.